The TCR beta chain under discussion was sequenced for a study of memory CD4+ T cells and cytomegalovirus serostatus. The assay was immunoSEQ multiplex PCR, and TCRdb's table has in-frame clones only and misses some. The sample carries almost 55,000 clones, roughly four fifths recorded once. After removal of 4 bases from V and 0 bases from J, the junction contained 9 bases not matched to a gene. CDR1 is SGHTA and CDR2 is FQGNSA in the germline V gene. This CDR3 has 17 residues. The sort gate was single viable CD3+CD4+CD8-CD45RO+ cells for memory CD4+ T cells. Remarks on this clone: The antigen is unknown.

General study points: Suggested: most of the CMV-linked TCR signature lies in CD4+ memory cells.

The source is an adult in good health and CMV-seronegative. The V call is TRBV7-2, the J call TRBJ2-1, with 7 bases matching TRBD1. What was sequenced was memory CD4+ T cells from blood. The CDR3 region is CASSYWTGASSYNEQFF. The CDR3 bases are TGTGCCAGCAGCTATTGGACAGGAGCAAGCTCCTACAATGAGCAGTTCTTC.